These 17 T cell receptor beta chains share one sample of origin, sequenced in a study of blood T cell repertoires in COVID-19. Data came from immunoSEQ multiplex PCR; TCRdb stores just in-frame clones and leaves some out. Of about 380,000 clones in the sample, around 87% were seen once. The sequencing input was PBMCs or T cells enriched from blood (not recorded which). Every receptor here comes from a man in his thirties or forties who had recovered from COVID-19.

This CDR3 reads CASRGLAGSLREQYF. CDR3 DNA sequence: TGTGCCAGCAGGGGACTAGCGGGGTCCTTGAGGGAGCAGTACTTC. The J gene is TRBJ2-7, the V gene TRBV2, with 13 positions matching TRBD2. The germline CDR1 and CDR2 sequences are SNHLY and FYNNEI. Unmatched junction bases numbered 9, after V lost 6 bases and J lost 7 bases. The CDR3 length is 15 residues.

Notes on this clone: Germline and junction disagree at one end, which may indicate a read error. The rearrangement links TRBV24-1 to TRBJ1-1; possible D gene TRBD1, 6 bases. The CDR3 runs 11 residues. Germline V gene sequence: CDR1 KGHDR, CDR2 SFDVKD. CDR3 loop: CATSDSTGLNF. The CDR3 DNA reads TGTGCCACCAGTGATTCGACAGGTCTTAATTTT.

The CDR3 DNA follows: TGTGCCAGCTCACCCCGGACAGATCCTGAGGCTGAAGCTTTCTTT. It yields the protein CASSPRTDPEAEAFF. The chain links TRBV18 to TRBJ1-1, with a tentative D call TRBD1 (6 bases). V lost 3 bases and J 6 bases, leaving 17 bases between the germline ends. The CDR3 extends over 15 amino acids. The germline CDR1 and CDR2 sequences are KGHSH and LQKENI.

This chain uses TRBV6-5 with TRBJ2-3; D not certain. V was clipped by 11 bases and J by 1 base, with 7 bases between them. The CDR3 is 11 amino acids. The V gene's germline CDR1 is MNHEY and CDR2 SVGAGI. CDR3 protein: CAVAGTDTQYF. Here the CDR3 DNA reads TGTGCCGTGGCCGGCACAGATACGCAGTATTTT.

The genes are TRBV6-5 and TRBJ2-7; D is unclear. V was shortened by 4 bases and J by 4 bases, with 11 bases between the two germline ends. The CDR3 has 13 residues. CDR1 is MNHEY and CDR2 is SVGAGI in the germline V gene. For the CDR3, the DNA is TGTGCCAGCAGTTTTGCAGATCTGTACGAGCAGTACTTC. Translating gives CASSFADLYEQYF.

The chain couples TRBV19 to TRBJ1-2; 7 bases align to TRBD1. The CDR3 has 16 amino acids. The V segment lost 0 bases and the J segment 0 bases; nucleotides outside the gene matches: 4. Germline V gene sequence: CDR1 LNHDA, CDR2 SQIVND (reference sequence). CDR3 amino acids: CASSIDRGSPNYGYTF. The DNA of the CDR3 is TGTGCCAGTAGTATAGACAGGGGGAGCCCTAACTATGGCTACACCTTC.

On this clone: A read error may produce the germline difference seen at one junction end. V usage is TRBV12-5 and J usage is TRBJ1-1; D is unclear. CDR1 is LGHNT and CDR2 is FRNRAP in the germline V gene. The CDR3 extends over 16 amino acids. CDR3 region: CASGFPGPYLPTEAFF. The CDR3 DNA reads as TGTGCTAGCGGTTTCCCCGGTCCTTACCTCCCTACTGAAGCTTTCTTT.

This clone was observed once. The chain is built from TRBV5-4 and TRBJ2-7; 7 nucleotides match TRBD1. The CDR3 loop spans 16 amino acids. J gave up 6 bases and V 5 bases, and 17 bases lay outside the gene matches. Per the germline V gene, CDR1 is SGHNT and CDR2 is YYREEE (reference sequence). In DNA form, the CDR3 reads TGTGCCAGCAGTTCCAAAACGACAGGGCAAATCTCCGAGCAGTACTTC. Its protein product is CASSSKTTGQISEQYF.

In DNA form, the CDR3 reads TGTGCCAGCACCGGCTATGGCTACACCTTC. Its translation is CASTGYGYTF. The V gene is TRBV2, the J gene TRBJ1-2; D is unclear. The CDR3 extends over 10 amino acids. Trimming pared 7 bases from V and 4 bases from J, leaving 4 bases between. CDR1 is SNHLY and CDR2 is FYNNEI in the germline V gene.

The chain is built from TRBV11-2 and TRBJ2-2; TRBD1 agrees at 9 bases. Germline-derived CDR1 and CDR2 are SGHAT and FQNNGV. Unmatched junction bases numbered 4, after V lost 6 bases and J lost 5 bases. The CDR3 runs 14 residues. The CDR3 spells CASSPQGATGELFF. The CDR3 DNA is TGTGCCAGCAGTCCACAGGGGGCAACCGGGGAGCTGTTTTTT.

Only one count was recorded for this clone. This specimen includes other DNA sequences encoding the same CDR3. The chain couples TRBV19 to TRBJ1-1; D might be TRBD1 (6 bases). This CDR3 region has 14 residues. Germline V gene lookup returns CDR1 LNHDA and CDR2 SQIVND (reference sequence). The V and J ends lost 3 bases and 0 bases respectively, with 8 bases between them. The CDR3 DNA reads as TGTGCCAGTAGTATTCAGGGGCTGAACACTGAAGCTTTCTTT. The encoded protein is CASSIQGLNTEAFF.

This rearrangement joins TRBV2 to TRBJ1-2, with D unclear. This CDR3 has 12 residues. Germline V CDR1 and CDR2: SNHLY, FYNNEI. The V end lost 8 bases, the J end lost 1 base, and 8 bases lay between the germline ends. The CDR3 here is CASSQSNYGYTF. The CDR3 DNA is TGTGCCAGCTCACAGAGTAACTATGGCTACACCTTC.

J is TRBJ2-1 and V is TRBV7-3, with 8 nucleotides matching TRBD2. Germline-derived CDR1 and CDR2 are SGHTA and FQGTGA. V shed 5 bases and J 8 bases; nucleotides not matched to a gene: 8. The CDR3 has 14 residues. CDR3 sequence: CASSGAGGGDEQFF. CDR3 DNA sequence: TGTGCCAGCAGCGGCGCGGGGGGAGGCGATGAGCAGTTCTTC.

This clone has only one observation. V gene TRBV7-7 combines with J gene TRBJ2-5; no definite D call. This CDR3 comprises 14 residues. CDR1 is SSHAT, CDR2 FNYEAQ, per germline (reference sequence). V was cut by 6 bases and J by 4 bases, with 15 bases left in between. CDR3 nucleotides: TGTGCCAGCAGTAACGTCGCAGGTCGAGAGACCCAGTACTTC. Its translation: CASSNVAGRETQYF.

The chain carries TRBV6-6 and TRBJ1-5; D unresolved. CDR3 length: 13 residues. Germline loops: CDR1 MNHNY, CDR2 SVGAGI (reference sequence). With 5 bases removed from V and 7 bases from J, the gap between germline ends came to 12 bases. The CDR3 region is CASSPTREQPQHF. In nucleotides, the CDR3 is TGTGCCAGCAGTCCGACTCGGGAACAGCCCCAGCATTTT.

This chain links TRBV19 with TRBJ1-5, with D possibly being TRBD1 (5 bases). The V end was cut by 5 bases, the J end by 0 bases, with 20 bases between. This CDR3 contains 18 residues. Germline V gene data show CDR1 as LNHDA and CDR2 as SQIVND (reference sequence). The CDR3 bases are TGTGCCAGTAGTCTCTATGGTGCGGGGGGGAATAGCAATCAGCCCCAGCATTTT. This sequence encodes CASSLYGAGGNSNQPQHF.

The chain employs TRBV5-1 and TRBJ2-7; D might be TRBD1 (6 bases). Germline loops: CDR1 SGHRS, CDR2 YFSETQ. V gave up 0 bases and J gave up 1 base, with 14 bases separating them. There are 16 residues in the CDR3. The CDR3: CASSLGHRDQSYEQYF. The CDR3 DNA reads TGCGCCAGCAGCTTGGGACACAGGGATCAGTCCTACGAGCAGTACTTC.